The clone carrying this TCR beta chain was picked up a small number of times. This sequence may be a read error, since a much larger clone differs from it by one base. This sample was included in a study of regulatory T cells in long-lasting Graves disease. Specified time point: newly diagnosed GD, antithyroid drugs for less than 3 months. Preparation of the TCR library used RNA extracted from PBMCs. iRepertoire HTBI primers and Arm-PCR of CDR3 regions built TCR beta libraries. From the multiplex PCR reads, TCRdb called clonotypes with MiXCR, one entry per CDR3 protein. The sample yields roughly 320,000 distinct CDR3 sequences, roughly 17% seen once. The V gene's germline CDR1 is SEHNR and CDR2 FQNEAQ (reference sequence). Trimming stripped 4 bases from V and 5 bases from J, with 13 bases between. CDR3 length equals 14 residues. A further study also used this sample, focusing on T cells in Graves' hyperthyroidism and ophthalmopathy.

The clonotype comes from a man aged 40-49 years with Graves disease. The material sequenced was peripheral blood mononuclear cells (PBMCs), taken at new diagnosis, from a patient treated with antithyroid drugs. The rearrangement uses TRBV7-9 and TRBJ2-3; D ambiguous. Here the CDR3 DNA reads TGTGCCAGCAGCTCGAGGAGCTGGGGAGATACGCAGTATTTT. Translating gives CASSSRSWGDTQYF. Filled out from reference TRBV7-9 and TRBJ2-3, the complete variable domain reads DTGVSQNPRHKITKRGQNVTFRCDPISEHNRLYWYRQTLGQGPEFLTYFQNEAQLEKSRLLSDRFSAERPKGSFSTLEIQRTEQGDSAMYLCASSSRSWGDTQYFGPGTRLTVL.